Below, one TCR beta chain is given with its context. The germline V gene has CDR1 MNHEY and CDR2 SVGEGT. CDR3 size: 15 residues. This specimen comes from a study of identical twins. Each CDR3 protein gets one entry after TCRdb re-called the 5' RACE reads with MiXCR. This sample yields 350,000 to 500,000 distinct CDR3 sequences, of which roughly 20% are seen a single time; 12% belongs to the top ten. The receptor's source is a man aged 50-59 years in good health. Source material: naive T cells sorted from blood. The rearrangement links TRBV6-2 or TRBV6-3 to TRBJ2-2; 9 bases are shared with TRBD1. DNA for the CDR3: TGTGGAAGTCGATTCCGGGACAGGGTAACCGGGGAGCTGTTTTTT. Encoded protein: CGSRFRDRVTGELFF.